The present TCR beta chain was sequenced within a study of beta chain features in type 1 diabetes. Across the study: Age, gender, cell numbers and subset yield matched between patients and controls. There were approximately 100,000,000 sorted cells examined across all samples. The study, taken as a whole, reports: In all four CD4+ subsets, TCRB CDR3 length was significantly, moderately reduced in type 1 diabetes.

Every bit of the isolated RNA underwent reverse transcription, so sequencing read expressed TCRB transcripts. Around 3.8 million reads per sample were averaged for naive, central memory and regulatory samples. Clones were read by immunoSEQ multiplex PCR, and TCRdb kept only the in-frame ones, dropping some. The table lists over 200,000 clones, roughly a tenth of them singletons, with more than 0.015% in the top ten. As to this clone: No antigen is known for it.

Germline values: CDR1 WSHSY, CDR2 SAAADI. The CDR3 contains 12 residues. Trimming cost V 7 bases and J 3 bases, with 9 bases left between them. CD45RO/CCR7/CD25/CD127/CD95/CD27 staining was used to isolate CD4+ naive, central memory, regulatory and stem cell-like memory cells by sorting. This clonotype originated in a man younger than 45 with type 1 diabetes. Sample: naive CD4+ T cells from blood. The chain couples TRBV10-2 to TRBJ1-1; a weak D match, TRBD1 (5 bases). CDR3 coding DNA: TGCGCCAGCACCAAACAGGACACTGAAGCTTTCTTT. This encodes CASTKQDTEAFF.